These 13 T cell receptor beta chains came from one sample sequenced in a study of blood T cell repertoires in COVID-19. The method was immunoSEQ multiplex PCR; TCRdb's version includes in-frame clones alone and lacks a portion of them. The data contain approximately 72,000 clones, roughly 85% of them singletons. Specimen: peripheral blood. Every receptor here comes from a man aged 50-59 years with acute or convalescent COVID-19.

V gene TRBV11-3 combines with J gene TRBJ1-1; unclear D gene. Trimming removed 5 bases from V and 3 bases from J, with 10 bases in between. Germline V gene data show CDR1 as SGHNT and CDR2 as YENEEA. The length of the CDR3 is 13 residues. The CDR3, as DNA: TGTGCCAGCAGCCCCAATGCAGACACTGAAGCTTTCTTT. It codes for CASSPNADTEAFF.

The J gene is TRBJ1-1, the V gene TRBV11-2, with 7 positions matching TRBD1. The CDR3 is 16 amino acids. Trimming at V came to 5 bases and at J to 7 bases, leaving 16 bases not matched to a gene. Germline CDR1 and CDR2: SGHAT and FQNNGV. The CDR3 DNA is TGTGCCAGCAGCCCACGGGACAGTTGGGCCACGGGTGAAGCTTTCTTT. Translating it yields CASSPRDSWATGEAFF.

V usage is TRBV19 and J usage is TRBJ2-7; no clear D gene. Trimming cost V 9 bases and J 6 bases, with 9 bases left between them. The CDR3 is made up of 10 amino acids. Per the germline V gene, CDR1 is LNHDA and CDR2 is SQIVND (reference sequence). CDR3 in amino acids: CASSGREQYV. The CDR3 DNA follows: TGTGCCAGCTCAGGTCGCGAGCAGTACGTC.

As for this clone: Other DNA sequences in the same sample also yield this CDR3. The chain joins TRBV6-5 to TRBJ1-1, with 7 bases matching TRBD1. Per germline, CDR1 MNHEY and CDR2 SVGAGI. Trimming removed 0 bases from V and 3 bases from J; junction bases left unmatched: 1. This CDR3 spans 14 amino acids. The CDR3 is CASSYSTGYTEAFF. CDR3 DNA: TGTGCCAGCAGTTACTCGACAGGGTACACTGAAGCTTTCTTT.

The chain employs TRBV11-2 and TRBJ2-7; D is possibly TRBD2 (6 bases). CDR3 size: 13 residues. The ends were cut back, 3 bases at V and 5 bases at J, with 11 bases in the middle. The germline gives CDR1 SGHAT, CDR2 FQNNGV. In DNA form, the CDR3 reads TGTGCCAGCAGCTTTGGCAGGGAGGACGAGCAGTACTTC. The encoded protein is CASSFGREDEQYF.

The chain employs TRBV27 and TRBJ2-1; a weak D match, TRBD2 (6 bases). The length of the CDR3 is 15 residues. V lost 2 bases and J 10 bases, leaving 18 bases between the germline ends. Germline-derived CDR1 and CDR2 are MNHEY and SMNVEV (reference sequence). The CDR3 region is CASSLLWGEAVEQFF. The CDR3 DNA follows: TGTGCCAGCAGTTTACTGTGGGGGGAGGCGGTAGAGCAGTTCTTC.

The genes are TRBV10-2 and TRBJ2-5; possible D gene TRBD2, 5 bases. Germline loops: CDR1 WSHSY, CDR2 SAAADI. This CDR3 contains 13 residues. V gave up 5 bases and J gave up 4 bases, with 11 bases separating them. The CDR3 nucleotides are TGCGCCAGCAGTTCCGGAGGACGAGAGACCCAGTACTTC. Translation gives CASSSGGRETQYF.

The chain couples TRBV3-1 (or the pseudogene TRBV3-2) to TRBJ1-1; tentatively, D is TRBD1 (5 bases). The CDR3 is made up of 15 amino acids. CDR1 is LGHDT and CDR2 is YNNKEL in the germline V gene (reference sequence). Trimming cost V 0 bases and J 3 bases, with 11 bases left between them. The CDR3, as DNA: TGTGCCAGCAGCCAAGATGTATCAGGGTACACTGAAGCTTTCTTT. It translates to CASSQDVSGYTEAFF.

J is TRBJ1-1 and V is TRBV25-1; D might be TRBD1 (5 bases). Germline-derived CDR1 and CDR2 are MGHDK and SYGVNS. V was shortened by 5 bases and J by 1 base, with 8 bases between the two germline ends. The CDR3 has 13 amino acids. The CDR3 sequence is CASSQGQNTEAFF. The CDR3 region has the DNA TGTGCCAGCAGTCAGGGTCAGAACACTGAAGCTTTCTTT.

The chain joins TRBV2 to TRBJ2-2; D is uncertain. The V gene lost 3 bases and the J gene lost 3 bases, with 8 bases spanning the gap. In germline, CDR1 is SNHLY, CDR2 FYNNEI. The CDR3 loop spans 14 amino acids. In DNA, the CDR3 is TGTGCCAGCAGTGAGCACATCTACACCGGGGAGCTGTTTTTT. Amino acids: CASSEHIYTGELFF.

The chain joins TRBV7-2 to TRBJ2-1; 9 bases fit TRBD2. The V gene end was trimmed by 1 base and the J gene end by 4 bases; junction bases not matched to a gene: 5. Germline CDR1 is SGHTA and CDR2 is FQGNSA. The length of the CDR3 is 16 residues. CDR3 residues: CASSLVGAGGYNEQFF. The CDR3, as DNA: TGTGCCAGCAGCTTAGTAGGAGCGGGGGGATACAATGAGCAGTTCTTC.

The chain is built from TRBV27 and TRBJ1-6, with 8 bases identical to TRBD1. V was pared by 3 bases and J by 8 bases, with 3 bases of the junction left unmatched. Germline values: CDR1 MNHEY, CDR2 SMNVEV (reference sequence). The CDR3 runs 14 residues. CDR3: CASSLDRVDSPLHF. In nucleotides, the CDR3 is TGTGCCAGCAGTTTGGACAGGGTGGATTCACCCCTCCACTTT.

CDR3 sequence reads: CASSFVTGVFGEQFF. The CDR3 DNA sequence: TGTGCCAGCAGCTTCGTAACAGGTGTGTTCGGTGAGCAGTTCTTC. The V and J genes are TRBV7-2 and TRBJ2-1, with a weak D call TRBD1 (5 bases). This CDR3 is 15 amino acids long. Deletions cut 3 bases from V and 9 bases from J, with 18 bases between. The germline V gene has CDR1 SGHTA and CDR2 FQGNSA.